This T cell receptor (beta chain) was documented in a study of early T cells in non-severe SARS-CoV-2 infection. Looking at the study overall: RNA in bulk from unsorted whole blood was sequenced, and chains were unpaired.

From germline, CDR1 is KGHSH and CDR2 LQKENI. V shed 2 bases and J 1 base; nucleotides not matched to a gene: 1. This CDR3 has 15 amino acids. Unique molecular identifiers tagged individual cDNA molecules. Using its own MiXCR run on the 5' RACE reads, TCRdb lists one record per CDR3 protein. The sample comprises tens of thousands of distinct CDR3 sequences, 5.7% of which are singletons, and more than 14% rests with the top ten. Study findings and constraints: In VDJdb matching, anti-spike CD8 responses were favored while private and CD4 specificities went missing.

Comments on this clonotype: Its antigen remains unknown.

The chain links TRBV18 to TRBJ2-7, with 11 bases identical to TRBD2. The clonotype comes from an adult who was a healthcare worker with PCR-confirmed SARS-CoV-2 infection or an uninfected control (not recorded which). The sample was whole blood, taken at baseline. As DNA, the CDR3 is TGTGCCAGCTCACCAGGGACTAGCGGTTCCTACGAGCAGTACTTC. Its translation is CASSPGTSGSYEQYF.